This T cell receptor beta chain was recorded in a study of blood T cell repertoires in COVID-19. Study context: Samples came from the United States, Italy and Spain, spanning acute and convalescent COVID-19. Sources were T cells, B-cell-depleted T cells, or PBMCs; the material itself was cDNA or gDNA.

This CDR3 spans 15 amino acids. Trimming cost V 5 bases and J 0 bases, with 14 bases left between them. The germline CDR1 and CDR2 sequences are SGHTS and YDEGEE. TCRdb's table, derived via immunoSEQ multiplex PCR, lists solely in-frame clones and lacks some. The table shows under 300,000 clones, with 82% occurring only once. Sequencing was carried out using peripheral blood. This chain uses TRBV5-8 with TRBJ1-1; D might be TRBD1 (6 bases). This sequence originates from a woman aged 60 to 75 with active or convalescent COVID-19. CDR3 loop: CASRYRQGMNTEAFF. The CDR3 DNA sequence: TGTGCCAGCAGGTATCGGCAGGGGATGAACACTGAAGCTTTCTTT.